Presented here are 23 T cell receptor beta chains from one specimen sequenced in a study of T-cell memory formation after mild COVID-19. TCRdb redid the calling of the 5' RACE reads with MiXCR, one entry per CDR3 protein. The sample has around 430,000 distinct CDR3 sequences, 15% to 20% seen once. The sequenced sample was PBMCs or a T cell subset sorted from them (not recorded which). The receptors stem from a man aged 18 to 29 who had mild COVID-19 (a few samples of this study predate the infection). Cell type and time point are not known.

V is TRBV20-1 and J is TRBJ2-1; D might be TRBD1 or TRBD2, each matching 5 bases. Trimming cost V 3 bases and J 6 bases, with 15 bases left between them. This CDR3 comprises 14 residues. Germline V gene sequence: CDR1 DFQATT, CDR2 SNEGSKA (reference sequence). In nucleotides, the CDR3 is TGCAGTGCTAGGGAGGTTACGAGGGGCAATGAGCAGTTCTTC. Translated: CSAREVTRGNEQFF.

In this sample, this clonotype turned up a few times. The chain has TRBV5-6 and TRBJ1-5; D remains unclear. The germline CDR1 and CDR2 sequences are SGHDT and YYEEEE. The CDR3 sequence is 12 residues long. V was shortened by 4 bases and J by 8 bases, with 10 bases between the two germline ends. CDR3 bases: TGTGCCAGCAGCCGATATAACGAGCCCCAGCATTTT. Translated, it gives CASSRYNEPQHF.

This clonotype showed up just a few times. The chain employs TRBV5-6 and TRBJ2-5; D may be TRBD1 (6 bases). Germline assignment: CDR1 SGHDT and CDR2 YYEEEE. Trimming left V 4 bases short and J 3 bases short, with 10 bases between. The CDR3 is 13 amino acids. The CDR3 DNA sequence: TGTGCCAGCAGCCCTAGACAGGAAGAGACCCAGTACTTC. This encodes CASSPRQEETQYF. Full variable domain (remainder filled in from reference TRBV5-6 and TRBJ2-5): DAGVTQSPTHLIKTRGQQVTLRCSPKSGHDTVSWYQQALGQGPQFIFQYYEEEERQRGNFPDRFSGHQFPNYSSELNVNALLLGDSALYLCASSPRQEETQYFGPGTRLLVL.

This clonotype was picked up a small number of times. The V gene is TRBV28, the J gene TRBJ1-2, with 7 bases aligning to TRBD1. The length of the CDR3 is 12 residues. The V and J ends lost 7 bases and 4 bases, in that order; junction bases with no gene match: 3. CDR1 is MDHEN and CDR2 is SYDVKM in the germline V gene. The CDR3 reads CASKGQVYGYTF. The CDR3, as DNA: TGTGCCAGCAAAGGACAGGTCTATGGCTACACCTTC.

This clonotype was seen only a few times. V is TRBV7-9 and J is TRBJ2-7, with 8 bases aligning to TRBD2. Germline V gene lookup returns CDR1 SEHNR and CDR2 FQNEAQ (reference sequence). The CDR3 length is 16 residues. V dropped 1 base and J dropped 4; count of bases not matched to a gene: 9. For the CDR3, the DNA is TGTGCCAGCAGCTTAGTAGTGGCGGGGGGTGTTTACGAGCAGTACGTC. This translates into CASSLVVAGGVYEQYV.

The CDR3 DNA reads TGTGCCAGTAGTGTCCCGGGACAGGGGATCTACGAGCAGTACTTC. Its protein is CASSVPGQGIYEQYF. The chain carries TRBV19 and TRBJ2-7; 10 bases are a match to TRBD1. The length of the CDR3 is 15 residues. V trimming: 5 bases; J trimming: 3 bases; junction bases outside the gene matches: 7. CDR1 and CDR2 (germline): LNHDA, SQIVND (reference sequence).

A few counts support this clonotype. The gene calls are TRBV7-2 and TRBJ1-2; D might be TRBD1 (5 bases). Germline assignment: CDR1 SGHTA and CDR2 FQGNSA. Between the trimmed V and J ends, which lost 5 bases and 2 bases, there was a span of 12 bases. This CDR3 region has 14 residues. CDR3 sequence (DNA): TGTGCCAGCAGCCCGGGACCGGCCAACTATGGCTACACCTTC. Protein product: CASSPGPANYGYTF.

This clonotype appeared many times. V is TRBV20-1 and J is TRBJ1-1; a possible D gene is TRBD1 (5 bases). Germline V lookup: CDR1 DFQATT, CDR2 SNEGSKA (reference sequence). The CDR3 has 15 amino acids. Trimming cost V 0 bases and J 3 bases, with 14 bases left between them. The CDR3 DNA reads as TGCAGTGCTAGAGATCCGCAGGGTTCGTACACTGAAGCTTTCTTT. Residues: CSARDPQGSYTEAFF.

The CDR3 coding sequence is TGTGCCAGCAGTTTAACTTACAGGAACACCATATATTTT. This encodes CASSLTYRNTIYF. The rearrangement links TRBV6-2 or TRBV6-3 to TRBJ1-3; D possibly corresponds to TRBD1 (5 bases). Germline CDR1 and CDR2: MNHEY and SVGEGT. Trimming pared 4 bases from V and 7 bases from J, leaving 11 bases between. This CDR3 is built from 13 residues.

This clonotype was counted a few times. The V and J genes are TRBV12-3 or TRBV12-4 and TRBJ1-2; D not certain. The V end lost 6 bases, the J end lost 10 bases, and 12 bases lay between the germline ends. CDR3 length: 11 residues. CDR3 residues: CASSSIGDYTF. For the CDR3, the DNA is TGTGCCAGCAGCTCGATCGGGGACTACACCTTC.

The CDR3, as DNA: TGTGCCAGTAATCGGGACAGCACTAATCAGCCCCAGCATTTT. Its translation is CASNRDSTNQPQHF. The chain links TRBV19 to TRBJ1-5, with 7 bases identical to TRBD1. Germline-derived CDR1 and CDR2 are LNHDA and SQIVND (reference sequence). The length of the CDR3 is 14 residues. V was clipped by 7 bases and J by 4 bases; unmatched bases: 7. The variable domain in full, completed from reference TRBV19 and TRBJ1-5, reads DGGITQSPKYLFRKEGQNVTLSCEQNLNHDAMYWYRQDPGQGLRLIYYSQIVNDFQKGDIAEGYSVSREKKESFPLTVTSAQKNPTAFYLCASNRDSTNQPQHFGDGTRLSIL.

This clonotype has only a few counts. The chain has TRBV7-8 and TRBJ1-5; TRBD1 agrees at 7 bases. The CDR3 spans 17 residues. Trimming cost V 7 bases and J 2 bases; bases outside gene matches: 14. In germline, CDR1 is SGHVS, CDR2 FQNEAQ. CDR3 amino acids: CASTNYFRQGGNQPQHF. The DNA for the CDR3 is TGTGCCAGCACCAACTACTTCCGACAGGGTGGCAATCAGCCCCAGCATTTT.

This clonotype was seen a few times. V is TRBV6-6 and J is TRBJ2-7; tentatively, D is TRBD1 or TRBD2 (5 bases each). Per germline, CDR1 MNHNY and CDR2 SVGAGI (reference sequence). The CDR3 covers 16 residues. The germline V and J ends were trimmed by 2 bases and 0 bases, with 14 bases remaining between them. The CDR3 sequence is CASSYGYGASSYEQYV. DNA of the CDR3: TGTGCCAGCAGTTACGGTTACGGGGCCAGCTCCTACGAGCAGTACGTC.

This clonotype was observed a handful of times. The chain combines TRBV5-1 with TRBJ2-1; 9 bases fit TRBD1. Germline V lookup: CDR1 SGHRS, CDR2 YFSETQ. The CDR3 consists of 17 residues. The ends lost 1 base at V and 4 bases at J; junction bases unmatched: 9. CDR3 amino acids: CASSLNSAGTGYNEQFF. CDR3 nucleotides: TGCGCCAGCAGCTTGAATTCTGCGGGGACAGGGTACAATGAGCAGTTCTTC.

This clonotype was counted only a few times. The CDR3 sequence is CASSIFGGNYEQYF. The CDR3 bases are TGTGCCAGTAGTATATTCGGGGGCAACTACGAGCAGTACTTC. The chain combines TRBV19 with TRBJ2-7; D may match TRBD1 or TRBD2 (6 bases each). From germline, CDR1 is LNHDA and CDR2 SQIVND (reference sequence). The CDR3 totals 14 residues. Trimming shortened V by 2 bases and J by 3 bases, and 11 bases separated the two germline ends.

This clonotype was counted a few times. The chain employs TRBV7-3 and TRBJ2-7, with D possibly TRBD1 on 7 matching bases. Germline V CDR1 and CDR2: SGHTA, FQGTGA. This CDR3 is built from 12 residues. Trimming cost V 4 bases and J 6 bases, with 10 bases left between them. CDR3 in DNA: TGTGCCAGCAGCTCTCAGGGGGGCGAGCAGTACTTC. Translating gives CASSSQGGEQYF.

The V call is TRBV5-1, the J call TRBJ2-5; D is unresolved. The CDR3 contains 14 residues. V lost 9 bases and J 1 base, leaving 16 bases between the germline ends. CDR1 and CDR2 (germline): SGHRS, YFSETQ. The CDR3 DNA reads TGCGCCACCAGGCGGAGTGTTAGCCAAGAGACCCAGTACTTC. Amino acid sequence: CATRRSVSQETQYF.

Only a few counts were recorded for this clonotype. The CDR3 region is CASSLQASGELFF. In DNA, the CDR3 is TGTGCCAGCAGCCTCCAGGCTAGCGGGGAGCTGTTTTTT. The rearrangement links TRBV7-3 to TRBJ2-2; D unresolved. Germline lookup yields CDR1 SGHTA and CDR2 FQGTGA. Between the trimmed V and J ends, which lost 5 bases and 7 bases, there was a span of 11 bases. The CDR3 runs to 13 residues.

A few counts support this clonotype. The chain combines TRBV5-1 with TRBJ1-2; 12 bases agree with TRBD1. V was clipped by 3 bases and J by 6 bases; unmatched bases: 3. The V gene's germline CDR1 is SGHRS and CDR2 YFSETQ. The CDR3 is 14 amino acids. The CDR3, as DNA: TGCGCCAGCAGCTCCGGGACAGGGGGCGATGGCTACACCTTC. This gives the protein CASSSGTGGDGYTF.

In its sample, this clonotype was seen a few times. The chain carries TRBV5-6 and TRBJ1-3; D ambiguous. Germline CDR1 reads SGHDT; CDR2 reads YYEEEE. This CDR3 comprises 15 residues. Trimming shortened V by 0 bases and J by 0 bases, and 7 bases separated the two germline ends. The CDR3 reads CASSLGQNSGNTIYF. As DNA, the CDR3 is TGTGCCAGCAGCTTGGGGCAGAACTCTGGAAACACCATATATTTT.

The chain joins TRBV9 to TRBJ1-1, with 7 bases that match TRBD1. The ends lost 4 bases at V and 1 base at J; junction bases unmatched: 10. There are 16 residues in the CDR3. Germline V gene lookup returns CDR1 SGDLS and CDR2 YYNGEE. For the CDR3, the DNA is TGTGCCAGCAGCCTCCAGCGGGACAGTGGGAACACTGAAGCTTTCTTT. Its protein product is CASSLQRDSGNTEAFF.

This clonotype was counted only a few times. J is TRBJ2-1 and V is TRBV4-1, with 7 bases matching TRBD2. V gave up 4 bases and J gave up 0 bases; unmatched junction bases: 12. The germline gives CDR1 MGHRA, CDR2 YSYEKL. This CDR3 comprises 18 residues. The CDR3 DNA sequence: TGCGCCAGCAGCCCCCGGGGAGGGAGGGGAGGCTCCTACAATGAGCAGTTCTTC. This gives the protein CASSPRGGRGGSYNEQFF.

This clonotype was recorded a few times. The genes are TRBV15 and TRBJ1-5, with 7 positions matching TRBD1. The CDR3 loop spans 17 amino acids. V lost 1 base and J lost 4; bases outside the gene matches: 10. Germline values: CDR1 LNHNV, CDR2 YYDKDF (reference sequence). CDR3 in amino acids: CATSRALSNRGNQPQHF. CDR3 DNA sequence: TGTGCCACCAGCAGAGCTCTTTCAAACAGGGGAAATCAGCCCCAGCATTTT.